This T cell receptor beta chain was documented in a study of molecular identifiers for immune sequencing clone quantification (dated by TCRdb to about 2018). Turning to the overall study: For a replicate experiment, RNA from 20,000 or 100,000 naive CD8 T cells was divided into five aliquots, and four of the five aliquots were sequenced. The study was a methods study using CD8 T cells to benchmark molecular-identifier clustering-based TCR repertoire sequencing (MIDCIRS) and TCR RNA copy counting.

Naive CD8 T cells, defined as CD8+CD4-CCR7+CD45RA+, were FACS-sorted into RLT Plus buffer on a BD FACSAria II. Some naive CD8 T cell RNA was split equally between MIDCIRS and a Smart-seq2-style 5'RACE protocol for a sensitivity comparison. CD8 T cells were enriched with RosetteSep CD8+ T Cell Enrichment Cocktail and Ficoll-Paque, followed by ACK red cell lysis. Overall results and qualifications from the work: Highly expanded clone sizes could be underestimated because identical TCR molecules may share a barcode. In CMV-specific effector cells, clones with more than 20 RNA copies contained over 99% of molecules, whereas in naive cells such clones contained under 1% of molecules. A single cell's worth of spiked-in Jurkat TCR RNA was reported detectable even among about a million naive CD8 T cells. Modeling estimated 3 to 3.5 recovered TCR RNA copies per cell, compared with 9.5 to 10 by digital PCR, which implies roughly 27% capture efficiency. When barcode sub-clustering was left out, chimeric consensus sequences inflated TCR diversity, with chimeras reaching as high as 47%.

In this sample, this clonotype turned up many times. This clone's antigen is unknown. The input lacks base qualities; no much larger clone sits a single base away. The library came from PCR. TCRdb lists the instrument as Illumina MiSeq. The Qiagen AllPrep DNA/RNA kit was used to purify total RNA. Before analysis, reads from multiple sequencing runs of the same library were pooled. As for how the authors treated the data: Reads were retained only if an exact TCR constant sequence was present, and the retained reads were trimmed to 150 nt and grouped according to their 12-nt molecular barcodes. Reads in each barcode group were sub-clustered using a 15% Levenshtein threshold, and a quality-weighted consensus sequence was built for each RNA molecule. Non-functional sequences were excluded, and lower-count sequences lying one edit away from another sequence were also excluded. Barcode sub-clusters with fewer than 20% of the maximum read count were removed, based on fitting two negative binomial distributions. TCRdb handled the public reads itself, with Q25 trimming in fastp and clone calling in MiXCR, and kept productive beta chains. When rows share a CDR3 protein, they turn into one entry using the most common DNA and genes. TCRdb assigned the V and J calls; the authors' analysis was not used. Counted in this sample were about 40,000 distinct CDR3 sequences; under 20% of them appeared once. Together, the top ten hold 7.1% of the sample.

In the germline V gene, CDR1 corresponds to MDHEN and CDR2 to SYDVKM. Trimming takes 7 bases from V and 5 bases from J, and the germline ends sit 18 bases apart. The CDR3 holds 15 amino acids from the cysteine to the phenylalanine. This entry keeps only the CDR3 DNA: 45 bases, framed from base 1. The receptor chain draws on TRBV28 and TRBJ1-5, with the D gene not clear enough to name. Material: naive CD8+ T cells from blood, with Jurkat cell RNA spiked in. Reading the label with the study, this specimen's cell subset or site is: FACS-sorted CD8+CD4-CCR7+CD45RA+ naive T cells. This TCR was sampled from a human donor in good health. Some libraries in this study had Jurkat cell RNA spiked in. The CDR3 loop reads CASTRFLLLDQPQHF. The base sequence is TGTGCCAGCACACGTTTCCTGCTATTGGATCAGCCCCAGCATTTT.